This T cell receptor beta chain is drawn from a study of human CD8 memory T cell subsets. UMI-labeled 5' RACE generated the TCR beta libraries. TCRdb re-called the 5' RACE reads and gives one entry per CDR3 protein, without DNA. This table lists under 6,000 distinct CDR3 sequences. This clonotype registers medium-sized by frequency. CDR1 is DFQATT, CDR2 SNEGSKA, per germline (reference sequence). This CDR3 has 13 amino acids. The chain couples TRBV20-1 to TRBJ1-6; lacking DNA, the TRBD1 call made by TCRdb goes unchecked. This clonotype was obtained from a human donor in good health. Sequencing was performed on CD8+ T cells from PBMCs. CDR3 region: CSAETGEASPLHF.